The 32 T cell receptor beta chains below all came from one sample that was sequenced in a study of blood T cell repertoires in COVID-19. Some clones are missing from TCRdb's copy, which holds only in-frame ones; the method was immunoSEQ multiplex PCR. The sample carries about 150,000 clones, 70% to 90% recorded once. Sequencing was performed on peripheral blood. The receptors shown here come from a human donor with acute or convalescent COVID-19. The donor label of this sample is uncertain.

The chain links TRBV5-6 to TRBJ2-2, with TRBD1 identical over 9 bases. CDR1 SGHDT and CDR2 YYEEEE come from the germline V gene. The J segment lost 0 bases and the V segment lost 3 bases, leaving 3 bases of the junction unmatched. This CDR3 has 16 residues. The CDR3 sequence: CASSSGTGTNTGELFF. The CDR3 DNA reads as TGTGCCAGCAGCTCCGGGACAGGGACGAACACCGGGGAGCTGTTTTTT.

V is TRBV27 and J is TRBJ2-6; 9 bases map to TRBD1. J gave up 5 bases and V 6 bases, and 5 bases lay outside the gene matches. CDR3 length: 15 amino acids. Germline V lookup: CDR1 MNHEY, CDR2 SMNVEV (reference sequence). As DNA, the CDR3 is TGTGCCAGCAGAAGGACAGGGGCACGGGCCAACGTCCTGACTTTC. Translating gives CASRRTGARANVLTF.

The rearrangement joins TRBV24-1 to TRBJ1-5; D might be TRBD1 (6 bases). The germline V gene has CDR1 KGHDR and CDR2 SFDVKD. This CDR3 contains 14 residues. Deletions cut 3 bases from V and 4 bases from J, with 9 bases between. CDR3 coding DNA: TGTGCCACCAGTGATCTACAGGGAAATCAGCCCCAGCATTTT. It specifies CATSDLQGNQPQHF.

Turning to this clone: An end of the junction does not agree with germline; a read error may underlie this. CDR3 protein: CASSSGLAGHTGELFF. CDR3 sequence (DNA): TGTGCTAGCAGCTCGGGACTAGCGGGTCACACCGGGGAGCTGTTTTTT. J is TRBJ2-2 and V is TRBV7-7; 12 positions match TRBD2. From germline, CDR1 is SSHAT and CDR2 FNYEAQ (reference sequence). The CDR3 covers 16 residues.

The sample holds a few counts of this clone. The rearrangement uses TRBV12-2 and TRBJ2-7; the table's D call of TRBD1 was not tested on the DNA. TRBV12-2 constitutes a pseudogene. The CDR3 runs to 16 residues. The CDR3 coding sequence is TGTGCAAGTCGCTCCAGGATCAGGCCGGATTTATACGAGCAGTACGTC. Its protein product is CASRSRIRPDLYEQYV.

The V call is TRBV28, the J call TRBJ1-2; TRBD1 matches at 10 bases. The CDR3 covers 14 residues. V shed 6 bases, J shed 6 bases, and the junction held 7 bases outside the gene matches. Germline loops: CDR1 MDHEN, CDR2 SYDVKM. CDR3 sequence (DNA): TGTGCCAGCAGGACCGGGACAGGGGTAGATGGCTACACCTTC. Translated: CASRTGTGVDGYTF.

Here the CDR3 DNA reads TGTGCCACCCGAGATGAAGACAGGAAGGGCAATCAGCCCCAGCATTTT. This gives the protein CATRDEDRKGNQPQHF. The V call is TRBV19, the J call TRBJ1-5; possible D gene TRBD1, 6 bases. Trimming took off 10 bases at V and 2 bases at J, with 21 bases between the two ends. The CDR3 has 16 residues. Germline V gene data show CDR1 as LNHDA and CDR2 as SQIVND (reference sequence).

This clone was observed once. The rearrangement joins TRBV7-2 to TRBJ2-7; 9 positions match TRBD2. In germline, CDR1 is SGHTA, CDR2 FQGNSA. This CDR3 spans 14 amino acids. The CDR3 DNA follows: TGTGCAACTCACAGCGGGGGGTTTCTTAACGAGCAGTACTTC. This codes for CATHSGGFLNEQYF.

This chain uses TRBV28 with TRBJ2-1; 11 bases are shared with TRBD2. Germline V gives CDR1 MDHEN, CDR2 SYDVKM. CDR3 length: 15 amino acids. V dropped 6 bases and J dropped 2; count of bases not matched to a gene: 3. The CDR3 DNA reads as TGTGCCAGCAGGTGGACTAGCGGGCCCTACAATGAGCAGTTCTTC. Its protein product is CASRWTSGPYNEQFF.

This chain joins TRBV4-3 and TRBJ2-3; D is perhaps TRBD2 (6 bases). Per the germline V gene, CDR1 is LGHNA and CDR2 is YSLEER. This CDR3 is 14 amino acids long. Between the trimmed V and J ends, which lost 5 bases and 5 bases, there was a span of 14 bases. The CDR3 nucleotides are TGCGCCAGCAGCTGGCGGGAATGGGGAGATACGCAGTATTTT. Residues: CASSWREWGDTQYF.

The gene calls are TRBV4-3 and TRBJ1-2; 11 positions agree with TRBD1. The CDR3 is 16 residues long. The V gene end was trimmed by 0 bases and the J gene end by 7 bases; junction bases not matched to a gene: 7. The germline gives CDR1 LGHNA, CDR2 YSLEER. DNA of the CDR3: TGCGCCAGCAGCCAAGATGGACAGGGGGCGGTTTTTGGCTACACCTTC. Protein: CASSQDGQGAVFGYTF.

The chain employs TRBV27 and TRBJ1-1; the match to TRBD1 covers 7 bases. The junction had 1 base not matched to a gene; V was cut back by 5 bases and J by 1 base. Per germline, CDR1 MNHEY and CDR2 SMNVEV (reference sequence). The CDR3 is 13 amino acids. DNA of the CDR3: TGTGCCAGCAGTGGGACAGCGAACACTGAAGCTTTCTTT. Translating it yields CASSGTANTEAFF.

The rearrangement links TRBV3-1 (or the pseudogene TRBV3-2) to TRBJ2-2; D remains unclear. V was pared by 1 base and J by 0 bases, with 12 bases between. This CDR3 contains 17 residues. Per the germline V gene, CDR1 is LGHDT and CDR2 is YNNKEL (reference sequence). The CDR3 is CASSQGELTTNTGELFF. The CDR3 region has the DNA TGTGCCAGCAGCCAAGGAGAATTAACTACGAACACCGGGGAGCTGTTTTTT.

V and J are TRBV11-2 and TRBJ2-6; the match to TRBD1 covers 9 bases. The CDR3 runs to 17 residues. Germline CDR1 is SGHAT and CDR2 is FQNNGV. V shed 4 bases, J shed 0 bases, and the junction held 4 bases outside the gene matches. CDR3 sequence reads: CASSWDRAYSGANVLTF. The CDR3 DNA follows: TGTGCCAGCAGCTGGGACAGGGCTTACTCTGGGGCCAACGTCCTGACTTTC.

This clone was observed once. V gene TRBV30 combines with J gene TRBJ1-2; D remains unclear. In germline, CDR1 is GTSNPN, CDR2 SVGIG (reference sequence). The CDR3 sequence is 12 residues long. V was shortened by 0 bases and J by 8 bases, with 10 bases between the two germline ends. For the CDR3, the DNA is TGTGCCTGGAGTGTACATCTCGGGGGCTACACCTTC. Protein sequence: CAWSVHLGGYTF. Combining the CDR3 with reference TRBV30 and TRBJ1-2 gives the whole variable domain SQTIHQWPATLVQPVGSPLSLECTVEGTSNPNLYWYRQAAGRGLQLLFYSVGIGQISSEVPQNLSASRPQDRQFILSSKKLLLSDSGFYLCAWSVHLGGYTFGSGTRLTVV.

This clone came up once. The rearrangement links TRBV19 to TRBJ2-3; 9 bases line up with TRBD1. The CDR3 sequence is 13 residues long. Germline trimming cut 5 bases from V and 4 bases from J; bases unmatched to any gene: 1. Germline V CDR1 and CDR2: LNHDA, SQIVND (reference sequence). CDR3 nucleotides: TGTGCCAGTAGTGACAGGGGGGCAGATACGCAGTATTTT. It specifies CASSDRGADTQYF.

DNA for the CDR3: TGTGCCAGCAGTTTAACCCTGGGAACTAGCGGGCAAATGCAAAATAGCGAGCAGTACGTC. Its protein is CASSLTLGTSGQMQNSEQYV. The rearrangement uses TRBV28 and TRBJ2-7; 9 nucleotides line up with TRBD2. V shed 2 bases and J 6 bases; nucleotides not matched to a gene: 23. Germline-derived CDR1 and CDR2 are MDHEN and SYDVKM. The CDR3 runs to 20 residues.

This clone was seen only once. One end of the junction fails to match germline, which may point to a read error. The rearrangement links TRBV7-7 to TRBJ2-5, with D possibly being TRBD2 (7 bases). The CDR3 sequence is 15 residues long. The V gene's germline CDR1 is SSHAT and CDR2 FNYEAQ (reference sequence). The CDR3 nucleotides are TGTGCTAGCAGCCCTGGGGGGGCCCCACAAGAGACCCAGTACTTC. This encodes CASSPGGAPQETQYF.

V usage is TRBV6-5 and J usage is TRBJ2-5; tentative D call: TRBD1 (5 bases). The CDR3 spans 15 residues. Germline loops: CDR1 MNHEY, CDR2 SVGAGI. The ends were cut back, 2 bases at V and 4 bases at J, with 14 bases in the middle. The CDR3 DNA follows: TGTGCCAGCAGTTACGGACACGGTGGGGTAGAGACCCAGTACTTC. It yields the protein CASSYGHGGVETQYF.

The chain joins TRBV2 to TRBJ2-2; the D gene is possibly TRBD2 (5 bases). Germline CDR1 reads SNHLY; CDR2 reads FYNNEI. This CDR3 is built from 14 residues. The germline V and J ends were trimmed by 8 bases and 2 bases, with 12 bases remaining between them. The CDR3 DNA reads as TGTGCCAGCGAATCGGGGTTTAACACCGGGGAGCTGTTTTTT. This sequence encodes CASESGFNTGELFF.

The chain couples TRBV24-1 to TRBJ1-1, with a tentative D call TRBD1 (5 bases). V lost 3 bases and J 3 bases, leaving 10 bases between the germline ends. Germline-derived CDR1 and CDR2 are KGHDR and SFDVKD. The CDR3 loop spans 14 amino acids. The CDR3 nucleotides read TGTGCCACCAGTGATCCGACAGAGGACACTGAAGCTTTCTTT. Its protein product is CATSDPTEDTEAFF.

This clone has a single count. DNA of the CDR3: TGTGCCAGCAGCCCACAGGGATATATGAACACTGAAGCTTTCTTT. Protein: CASSPQGYMNTEAFF. This sequence joins TRBV2 and TRBJ1-1; a weak D match, TRBD1 (6 bases). The ends were cut back, 6 bases at V and 0 bases at J, with 14 bases in the middle. The CDR3 spans 15 residues. Per the germline V gene, CDR1 is SNHLY and CDR2 is FYNNEI.

In its sample, this clone was seen once. The gene calls are TRBV7-8 and TRBJ1-2; D not resolved. V was clipped by 5 bases and J by 1 base, with 20 bases between them. The germline CDR1 and CDR2 sequences are SGHVS and FQNEAQ. The CDR3 length is 17 residues. The CDR3 sequence: CASSPHPGVGDNYGYTF. CDR3 nucleotide sequence: TGTGCCAGCAGCCCCCACCCCGGGGTTGGGGATAACTATGGCTACACCTTC. Using reference TRBV7-8 and TRBJ1-2 for the parts outside the CDR3, the full variable domain is GAGVSQSPRYKVAKRGQDVALRCDPISGHVSLFWYQQALGQGPEFLTYFQNEAQLDKSGLPSDRFFAERPEGSVSTLKIQRTQQEDSAVYLCASSPHPGVGDNYGYTFGSGTRLTVV.

The chain uses TRBV9 and TRBJ2-5; TRBD2 matches at 11 bases. The trim removed 5 bases at V and 5 bases at J, leaving 5 bases unmatched. The CDR3 length is 14 residues. In germline, CDR1 is SGDLS, CDR2 YYNGEE. The CDR3 DNA sequence: TGTGCCAGCAGTCTAGCGGGGGGTTTGGAGACCCAGTACTTC. Its translation is CASSLAGGLETQYF.

CDR3 sequence (DNA): TGTGCCAGTAGGGAAAACAGGGCGCTCCAATATGGCTACACCTTC. It encodes CASRENRALQYGYTF. V gene TRBV19 combines with J gene TRBJ1-2; TRBD1 might be the D (6 bases). The germline CDR1 and CDR2 sequences are LNHDA and SQIVND (reference sequence). The V end lost 6 bases, the J end lost 5 bases, and 19 bases lay between the germline ends. This CDR3 has 15 residues.

This clone was found a few times. The rearrangement uses TRBV25-1 and TRBJ1-1; tentative D call: TRBD1 (6 bases). Germline CDR1 reads MGHDK; CDR2 reads SYGVNS. There are 13 residues in the CDR3. Trimming pared 1 base from V and 6 bases from J, leaving 9 bases between. CDR3 loop: CASSELGAAEAFF. For the CDR3, the DNA is TGTGCCAGCAGTGAATTGGGGGCGGCTGAAGCTTTCTTT. The entire variable domain, with the rest obtained from reference TRBV25-1 and TRBJ1-1, is as follows: EADIYQTPRYLVIGTGKKITLECSQTMGHDKMYWYQQDPGMELHLIHYSYGVNSTEKGDLSSESTVSRIRTEHFPLTLESARPSHTSQYLCASSELGAAEAFFGQGTRLTVV.

The chain uses TRBV4-3 and TRBJ1-2; the D gene is possibly TRBD1 (6 bases). Germline loops: CDR1 LGHNA, CDR2 YSLEER. The CDR3 is 17 amino acids. V was cut by 2 bases and J by 3 bases, with 19 bases left in between. CDR3 residues: CASSQTGTYGFDYGYTF. CDR3 coding DNA: TGCGCCAGCAGCCAAACCGGGACATACGGCTTCGACTATGGCTACACCTTC.

V and J are TRBV5-4 and TRBJ1-5; 7 nucleotides align to TRBD1. The V gene end was trimmed by 0 bases and the J gene end by 5 bases; junction bases not matched to a gene: 2. Germline loops: CDR1 SGHNT, CDR2 YYREEE (reference sequence). The CDR3 extends over 14 amino acids. CDR3 in DNA: TGTGCCAGCAGCTTGGAGGGGGCTCATCAGCCCCAGCATTTT. It is translated as CASSLEGAHQPQHF.

The J gene is TRBJ1-2, the V gene TRBV29-1; D gene ambiguous. The CDR3 has 11 residues. With 3 bases removed from V and 2 bases from J, the gap between germline ends came to 4 bases. Germline CDR1 is SQVTM and CDR2 is ANQGSEA. The CDR3 sequence: CSVERNYGYTF. CDR3 DNA: TGCAGCGTTGAGAGGAACTATGGCTACACCTTC.

This chain links TRBV19 with TRBJ1-2; D is unresolved. The CDR3 has 14 residues. V gave up 4 bases and J gave up 4 bases, with 13 bases separating them. Per the germline V gene, CDR1 is LNHDA and CDR2 is SQIVND (reference sequence). Written as DNA, the CDR3 is TGTGCCAGTAGTAGCAGACGGGTCTCCTATGGCTACACCTTC. It yields the protein CASSSRRVSYGYTF.

The chain combines TRBV4-2 with TRBJ1-4; D possibly corresponds to TRBD1 (6 bases). The ends were cut back, 0 bases at V and 6 bases at J, with 14 bases in the middle. Germline V gives CDR1 LGHNA, CDR2 YNFKEQ. CDR3 length equals 16 residues. The CDR3 protein is CASSQDSGTSDEKLFF. Written as DNA, the CDR3 is TGTGCCAGCAGCCAAGATTCCGGGACATCCGATGAAAAACTGTTTTTT.

This clone occurred once. The chain combines TRBV7-8 with TRBJ1-6; D not certain. Per the germline V gene, CDR1 is SGHVS and CDR2 is FQNEAQ. V dropped 1 base and J dropped 0 bases, with 19 bases sitting between them. The CDR3 sequence is 20 residues long. CDR3 coding DNA: TGTGCCAGCAGCTTAGATCCGGATACGACTCCAAGCTCCTATAATTCACCCCTCCACTTT. It codes for CASSLDPDTTPSSYNSPLHF.